This TCR beta chain was obtained from a study of blood T cell repertoires in COVID-19. Unmatched junction bases numbered 3, after V lost 3 bases and J lost 3 bases. The CDR3 is 14 amino acids. The germline V gene has CDR1 KGHDR and CDR2 SFDVKD. The repertoire was sequenced with immunoSEQ multiplex PCR; TCRdb's copy has only in-frame clones and lacks some. The data contain 29,000 or so clones, around 84% of them singletons. The chain joins TRBV24-1 to TRBJ2-5; TRBD2 matches 7 bases. This TCR was sampled from a human donor in a cohort sampled during active COVID-19. The donor label of this sample is uncertain. Sequencing was carried out using peripheral blood. CDR3 nucleotides: TGTGCCACCAGTGATGCCGGGACTAAAGAGACCCAGTACTTC. Its translation is CATSDAGTKETQYF.